This T cell receptor (beta chain) was identified during a study of cytomegalovirus exposure and HLA in healthy donors. Amplification used 60 Vbeta primers and 13 Jbeta primers. TCRdb's copy holds only in-frame clones and misses some; the assay was immunoSEQ multiplex PCR. This sample has about 96,000 clones, with about 70% found just once. Per germline, CDR1 SQVTM and CDR2 ANQGSEA. This CDR3 contains 13 residues. V lost 0 bases and J 8 bases, leaving 13 bases between the germline ends. This clone is a singleton in its sample. What it binds is unknown. Study outcomes and limitations: Looking again later, the authors saw that most CMV-associated TCR beta chains seemed HLA-restricted.

Sample: PBMCs. This chain links TRBV29-1 with TRBJ1-2; no reliable D call. The clonotype originates from a female donor in good health and CMV-seropositive. CDR3 residues: CSVEEGGSGGYTF. CDR3 bases: TGCAGCGTTGAAGAAGGAGGCAGTGGAGGCTACACCTTC.